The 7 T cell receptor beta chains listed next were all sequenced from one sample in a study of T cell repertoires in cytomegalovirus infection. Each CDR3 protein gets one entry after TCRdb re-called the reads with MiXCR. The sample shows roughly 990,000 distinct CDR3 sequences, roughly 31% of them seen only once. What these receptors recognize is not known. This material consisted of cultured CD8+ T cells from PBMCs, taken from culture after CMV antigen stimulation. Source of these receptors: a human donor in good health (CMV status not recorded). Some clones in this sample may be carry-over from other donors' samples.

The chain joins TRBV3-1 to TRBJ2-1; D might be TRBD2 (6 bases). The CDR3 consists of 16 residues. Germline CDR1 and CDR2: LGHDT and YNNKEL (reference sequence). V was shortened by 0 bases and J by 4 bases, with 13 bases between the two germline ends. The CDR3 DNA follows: TGTGCCAGCAGCCAAGACCCCCGGGCGGGGTACAATGAGCAGTTCTTC. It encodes CASSQDPRAGYNEQFF.

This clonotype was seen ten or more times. The CDR3 here is CASSGFQGAAEAFF. CDR3 nucleotide sequence: TGTGCCAGCAGCGGGTTTCAAGGGGCCGCTGAAGCTTTCTTT. The chain joins TRBV12-3 or TRBV12-4 to TRBJ1-1; possibly TRBD1 for D (5 bases). The V end lost 6 bases, the J end lost 6 bases, and 17 bases lay between the germline ends. The length of the CDR3 is 14 residues.

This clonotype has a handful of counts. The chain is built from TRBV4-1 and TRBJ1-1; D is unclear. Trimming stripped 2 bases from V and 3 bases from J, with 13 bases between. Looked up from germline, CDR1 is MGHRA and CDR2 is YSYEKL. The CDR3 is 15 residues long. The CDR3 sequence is CASSQKEGRYTEAFF. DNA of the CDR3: TGCGCCAGCAGCCAAAAAGAAGGGCGCTACACTGAAGCTTTCTTT.

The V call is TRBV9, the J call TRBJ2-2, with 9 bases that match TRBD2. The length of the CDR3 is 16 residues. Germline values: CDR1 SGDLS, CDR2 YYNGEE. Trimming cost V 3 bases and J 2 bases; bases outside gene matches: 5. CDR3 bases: TGTGCCAGCAGCGCCCAGCGGGGGGAAAACACCGGGGAGCTGTTTTTT. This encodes CASSAQRGENTGELFF. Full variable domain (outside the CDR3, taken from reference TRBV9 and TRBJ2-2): DSGVTQTPKHLITATGQRVTLRCSPRSGDLSVYWYQQSLDQGLQFLIQYYNGEERAKGNILERFSAQQFPDLHSELNLSSLELGDSALYFCASSAQRGENTGELFFGEGSRLTVL.

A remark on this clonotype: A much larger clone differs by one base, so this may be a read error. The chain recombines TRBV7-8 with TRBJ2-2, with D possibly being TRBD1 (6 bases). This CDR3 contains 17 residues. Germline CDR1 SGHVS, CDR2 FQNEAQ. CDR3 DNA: TGTGCCAGCAGGCGGACAGCGTATACTTCGAACACCGGGGAGCTGATTTTT. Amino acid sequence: CASRRTAYTSNTGELIF.

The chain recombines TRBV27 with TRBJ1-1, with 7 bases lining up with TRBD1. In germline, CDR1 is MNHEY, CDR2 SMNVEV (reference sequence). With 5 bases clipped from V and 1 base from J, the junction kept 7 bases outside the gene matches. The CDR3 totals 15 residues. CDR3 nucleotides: TGTGCCAGCAGTGTGACAGGGCGAGCGAACACTGAAGCTTTCTTT. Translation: CASSVTGRANTEAFF.

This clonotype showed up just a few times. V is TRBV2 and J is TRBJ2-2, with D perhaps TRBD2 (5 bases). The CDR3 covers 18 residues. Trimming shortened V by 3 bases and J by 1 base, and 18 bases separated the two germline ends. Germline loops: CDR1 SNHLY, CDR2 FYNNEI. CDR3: CASSDPGTPVRNTGELFF. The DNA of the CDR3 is TGTGCCAGCAGTGACCCGGGAACTCCGGTGAGGAACACCGGGGAGCTGTTTTTT.